This passage covers 12 T cell receptor beta chains from one sample sequenced in a study of T cells in localized non-small cell lung cancer. Libraries were prepared by immunoSEQ multiplex PCR; TCRdb keeps only in-frame clonotypes and omits some of them. The sample lists about 33,000 clones; about 90% were seen once. Specimen: PBMCs, collected before any cancer treatment. These TCRs come from a man aged 40 to 70 with stage II lung adenocarcinoma.

The CDR3 reads CASSDSELETQYF. The CDR3 nucleotides read TGTGCCAGCAGTGACTCGGAATTAGAGACCCAGTACTTC. The chain recombines TRBV2 with TRBJ2-5; D not certain. The germline gives CDR1 SNHLY, CDR2 FYNNEI. The CDR3 totals 13 residues. The ends were cut back, 3 bases at V and 4 bases at J, with 9 bases in the middle.

V is TRBV2 and J is TRBJ1-1, with D possibly TRBD1 on 6 matching bases. Per germline, CDR1 SNHLY and CDR2 FYNNEI. CDR3 length: 15 residues. V was trimmed by 4 bases and J by 6 bases, leaving 18 bases between them. DNA of the CDR3: TGTGCCAGCAGTGGGACTCCACAGGGCCTCGCTGAAGCTTTCTTT. It is translated as CASSGTPQGLAEAFF.

V is TRBV12-5 and J is TRBJ2-7; TRBD1 might be the D (6 bases). CDR1 and CDR2 (germline): LGHNT, FRNRAP. The CDR3 totals 16 residues. The V gene lost 0 bases and the J gene lost 0 bases, with 12 bases spanning the gap. In DNA form, the CDR3 reads TGTGCTAGTGGTTTGGTACAAAGGGGGAGCTCCTACGAGCAGTACTTC. This encodes CASGLVQRGSSYEQYF.

The chain carries TRBV5-1 and TRBJ1-2; tentative D call: TRBD1 (5 bases). This CDR3 contains 14 residues. Germline V lookup: CDR1 SGHRS, CDR2 YFSETQ. V lost 0 bases and J lost 4, with 10 bases in between. This CDR3 reads CASSLGQGGYGYTF. The CDR3 DNA reads TGCGCCAGCAGCTTGGGGCAGGGCGGCTATGGCTACACCTTC.

The chain combines TRBV19 with TRBJ1-2; 8 bases map to TRBD1. Germline V gene data show CDR1 as LNHDA and CDR2 as SQIVND (reference sequence). The CDR3 totals 19 residues. The ends lost 4 bases at V and 5 bases at J; junction bases unmatched: 21. The CDR3 is CASSTSQGARGVNEYGYTF. The CDR3 region has the DNA TGTGCCAGTAGTACTTCGCAGGGGGCGCGAGGGGTCAATGAGTATGGCTACACCTTC.

This rearrangement joins TRBV7-2 to TRBJ2-3, with D perhaps assigned TRBD1 or TRBD2 (5 bases each). This CDR3 is built from 13 residues. The germline V gene has CDR1 SGHTA and CDR2 FQGNSA. V lost 3 bases to trimming and J lost 8 bases, with 12 bases between them. The CDR3 DNA is TGTGCCAGCAGCTTTAGCGAGCAGGGTACGCAGTATTTT. The encoded protein is CASSFSEQGTQYF.

This rearrangement joins TRBV9 to TRBJ2-5; 11 bases align to TRBD2. Trimming at V came to 0 bases and at J to 0 bases, leaving 4 bases not matched to a gene. This CDR3 contains 17 residues. Germline-derived CDR1 and CDR2 are SGDLS and YYNGEE. In DNA form, the CDR3 reads TGTGCCAGCAGCGTAGGGTTAGCGGGAGGGGACCAAGAGACCCAGTACTTC. It specifies CASSVGLAGGDQETQYF.

This chain uses TRBV9 with TRBJ2-3; perhaps TRBD1 as D (6 bases). V lost 2 bases, J lost 0 bases, and 10 bases lay in between. The CDR3 totals 15 residues. Looked up from germline, CDR1 is SGDLS and CDR2 is YYNGEE. The CDR3 is CASSVGHSSTDTQYF. The CDR3 DNA reads as TGTGCCAGCAGCGTGGGACACTCTAGCACAGATACGCAGTATTTT.

The CDR3 sequence: CASSLNQGSYEQYF. CDR3 sequence (DNA): TGTGCCAGCAGCTTAAATCAGGGCTCCTACGAGCAGTACTTC. J is TRBJ2-7 and V is TRBV7-7, with D possibly being TRBD1 (5 bases). The CDR3 is made up of 14 amino acids. CDR1 and CDR2 (germline): SSHAT, FNYEAQ (reference sequence). V lost 2 bases and J lost 0, with 8 bases in between.

The V call is TRBV18, the J call TRBJ1-2, with D possibly matching TRBD1 (6 bases). V lost 3 bases and J lost 8, with 19 bases in between. This CDR3 has 15 amino acids. CDR1 KGHSH and CDR2 LQKENI come from the germline V gene. CDR3 protein: CASSPDSGERGGYTF. The CDR3 DNA sequence: TGTGCCAGCTCACCGGACAGTGGGGAAAGGGGAGGCTACACCTTC.

This sequence joins TRBV6-5 and TRBJ1-2, with a tentative D call TRBD1 (6 bases). Trimming removed 7 bases from V and 7 bases from J, with 16 bases in between. There are 13 residues in the CDR3. Per germline, CDR1 MNHEY and CDR2 SVGAGI. This CDR3 is CASTDRAGAGYTF. CDR3 sequence (DNA): TGTGCCAGCACCGACCGGGCAGGGGCTGGCTACACCTTC.

CDR3 sequence (DNA): TGTGCCAGCAGCCCTTTCGCGCCCGGGAGCCTAACGGGGCCCCAGCATTTT. Translation gives CASSPFAPGSLTGPQHF. The chain has TRBV7-8 and TRBJ1-5; D gene uncertain. Trimming pared 5 bases from V and 9 bases from J, leaving 26 bases between. The CDR3 runs 17 residues. CDR1 is SGHVS and CDR2 is FQNEAQ in the germline V gene.